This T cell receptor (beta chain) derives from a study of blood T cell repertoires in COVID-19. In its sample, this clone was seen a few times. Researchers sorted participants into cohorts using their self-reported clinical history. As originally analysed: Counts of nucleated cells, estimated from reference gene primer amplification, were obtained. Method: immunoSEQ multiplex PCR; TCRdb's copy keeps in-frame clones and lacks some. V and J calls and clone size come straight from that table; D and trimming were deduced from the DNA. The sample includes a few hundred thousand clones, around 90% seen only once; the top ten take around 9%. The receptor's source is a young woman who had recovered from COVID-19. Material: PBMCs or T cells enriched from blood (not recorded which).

Written as DNA, the CDR3 is TGTGCCAGCAGGGGCCAGGAAACTGAAGCTTTCTTT. Translated, it gives CASRGQETEAFF. The chain combines TRBV12-3 or TRBV12-4 with TRBJ1-1; D not certain. The CDR3 runs 12 residues. Trimming left V 6 bases short and J 5 bases short, with 10 bases between.